This T cell receptor (beta chain) stems from a study of cytomegalovirus exposure and HLA in healthy donors. The germline V gene has CDR1 SGHRS and CDR2 YFSETQ. This CDR3 has 17 amino acids. The V segment lost 0 bases and the J segment 4 bases; nucleotides outside the gene matches: 8. The donors were healthy bone marrow donors. 60 Vbeta and 13 Jbeta primers were used in PCR. The table came from immunoSEQ multiplex PCR; TCRdb's copy has only in-frame clones and leaves some out. The sample comprises some 160,000 clones, roughly 79% of which are singletons, and roughly 1.6% rests with the top ten. This TCR came from a man in his forties in good health and CMV-seronegative. What was sequenced was PBMCs. The V call is TRBV5-1, the J call TRBJ2-5; 11 bases line up with TRBD1. CDR3 nucleotides: TGCGCCAGCAGCTTGGGGACAGGGGGCGGGTCTCGAGAGACCCAGTACTTC. This translates into CASSLGTGGGSRETQYF.